This entry concerns a single T cell receptor beta chain. The antigen is not known. The sample belongs to a study of cytomegalovirus exposure and HLA in healthy donors. The germline V gene encodes CDR1 MNHEY and CDR2 SMNVEV (reference sequence). This CDR3 comprises 16 residues. Trimming cost V 5 bases and J 0 bases, with 16 bases left between them. Findings and caveats of the study: Some V segments (TRBV6-2 and TRBV6-3 among them) were excluded as indistinguishable.

The PCR used 60 Vbeta and 13 Jbeta primers. Repertoires were generated with immunoSEQ multiplex PCR, while TCRdb's copy carries only in-frame clones and drops some. The repertoire consists of 110,000 to 150,000 clones, with 80% occurring once and the leading ten covering about 6.8%. The source material was PBMCs. The chain employs TRBV27 and TRBJ2-5, with D possibly TRBD1 on 6 matching bases. The receptor was derived from a man aged 35-49 years in good health and CMV-seropositive. CDR3 sequence (DNA): TGTGCCAGCAGTAGGGGGACCCTCAGGAACCAAGAGACCCAGTACTTC. Residues: CASSRGTLRNQETQYF.